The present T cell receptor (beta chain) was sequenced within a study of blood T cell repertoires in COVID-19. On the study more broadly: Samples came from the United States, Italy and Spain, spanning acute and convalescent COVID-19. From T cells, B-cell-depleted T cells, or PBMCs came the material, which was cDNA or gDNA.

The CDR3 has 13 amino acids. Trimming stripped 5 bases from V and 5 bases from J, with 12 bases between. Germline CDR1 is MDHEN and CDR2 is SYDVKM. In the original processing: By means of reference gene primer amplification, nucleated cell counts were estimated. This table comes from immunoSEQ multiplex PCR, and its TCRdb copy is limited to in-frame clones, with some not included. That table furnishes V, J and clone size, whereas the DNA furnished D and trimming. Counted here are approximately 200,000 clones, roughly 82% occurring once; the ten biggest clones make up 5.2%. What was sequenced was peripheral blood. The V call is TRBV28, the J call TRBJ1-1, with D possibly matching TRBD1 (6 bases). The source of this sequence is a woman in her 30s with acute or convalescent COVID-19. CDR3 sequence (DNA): TGTGCCAGCAGTCCCAGGGGTCGAACTGAAGCTTTCTTT. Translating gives CASSPRGRTEAFF.